This T cell receptor (beta chain) originates from a study of Graves' ophthalmopathy and Graves' hyperthyroidism. Trimming stripped 4 bases from V and 3 bases from J, with 12 bases between. CDR1 MNHEY and CDR2 SVGAGI come from the germline V gene. The CDR3 length is 14 residues. Diagnosis was based on clinical symptoms, serum thyroxine, TRAb, thyroid ultrasound and orbital computed tomography. The table lists this clonotype with many counts. The sequenced template was RNA, covering the TCR beta CDR3 region. The workflow started with a first-round RT-PCR run with HTBI primers and then moved on to a second-round multiplex PCR. TCRdb reprocessed the multiplex PCR reads with MiXCR, giving one entry per CDR3 protein. The sample includes about 370,000 distinct CDR3 sequences, roughly 15% of them seen just once.

This TCR was sampled from an adult woman with stable Graves' hyperthyroidism. The sequenced sample was peripheral blood. The chain combines TRBV6-5 with TRBJ1-1; a possible D gene is TRBD1 (6 bases). The CDR3 sequence: CASSLGGADTEAFF. CDR3 bases: TGTGCCAGCAGTTTAGGGGGGGCTGACACTGAAGCTTTCTTT.